The entry that follows covers one T cell receptor (beta chain) sequence. There is no known antigen for this receptor. No much larger clone exists at a distance of one base, and base qualities are not known. These data come from a study of blood T cell repertoires in COVID-19 (dated by TCRdb to the early 2020s). A note on the overall study: Collaborator samples came from the United States, Italy and Spain and covered acute and convalescent phases of COVID-19. The material from the prospective study consisted of cDNA or gDNA derived from T cells, B-cell-depleted T cells, or PBMCs. Subjects who had been exposed to COVID-19, were actively infected with it, or had recovered from it provided the deeply sampled blood TCRbeta repertoires that made up the dataset. The repertoires were made available in a free public database intended to serve as a resource for research on the immune response to SARS-CoV-2. The samples were drawn from the first 160 participants of the ongoing ImmuneRACE study and from over 950 subjects provided by 6 global collaborators. Nearly every sample came with metadata listing a de-identified subject ID, COVID-19 status, age in years and sex. Where available, HLA class I and class II types were taken from metadata supplied by the sample provider and were not determined by assay-based typing. Paper-wide results and their limitations: How much clinical and demographic metadata was included differed by source and by participant, and the metadata was provided uncurated.

The CDR3 goes from the cysteine to the phenylalanine over 14 residues. Solely the CDR3 DNA is kept, with 42 bases framed from the first base. The germline ends are 13 bases apart after V is trimmed by 3 bases and J by 7 bases. CDR1 and CDR2, looked up from the germline V gene, are SGHTS and YDEGEE. TCRbeta CDR3 regions were amplified from genomic DNA using the immunoSEQ Assay, a bias-controlled multiplex PCR. The authors' analysis ran thus. The number of nucleated cells in each sample was estimated by amplification of reference gene primers within the assay. To quantify the absolute abundance of each unique TCRbeta CDR3 rearrangement, sequence reads were collapsed and filtered. For each sample, productive Simpson clonality was calculated by taking the square root of Simpson's diversity index across productive rearrangements. Imported from immuneACCESS, the table was reduced by TCRdb to in-frame sequences with V and J called. These copies leave out some clones; in studies compared against another copy, an unresolved V gene accounts for under half, and the cause of the remainder is not known. Clonal size and the V and J genes are those of that table, whereas D and trimming came from the DNA. For this sample the table gives around 150,000 clones, of which approximately 90% were detected only once. The ten largest clones capture approximately 5% of the sample.

One collaborating source in Seattle enrolled patients while the patients were actively infected and followed the patients over time throughout the course of disease. Whole blood was collected in K2EDTA tubes by collaborating institutions according to the institutions' own protocols. For TCRbeta analysis, collaborators shipped samples as frozen whole blood, isolated PBMCs, or DNA extracted from either of those sample types. The receptor was isolated from a man aged 25 to 40 with COVID-19, enrolled during active disease. Recombination connected TRBV5-8 to TRBJ2-2; the best D guess is TRBD1, with 7 bases matching. Material for sequencing was peripheral blood. For the CDR3, the sequence is CASSSRGVHGELFF. The nucleotide sequence is given as TGTGCCAGCAGCTCCAGGGGGGTACACGGGGAGCTGTTTTTT.